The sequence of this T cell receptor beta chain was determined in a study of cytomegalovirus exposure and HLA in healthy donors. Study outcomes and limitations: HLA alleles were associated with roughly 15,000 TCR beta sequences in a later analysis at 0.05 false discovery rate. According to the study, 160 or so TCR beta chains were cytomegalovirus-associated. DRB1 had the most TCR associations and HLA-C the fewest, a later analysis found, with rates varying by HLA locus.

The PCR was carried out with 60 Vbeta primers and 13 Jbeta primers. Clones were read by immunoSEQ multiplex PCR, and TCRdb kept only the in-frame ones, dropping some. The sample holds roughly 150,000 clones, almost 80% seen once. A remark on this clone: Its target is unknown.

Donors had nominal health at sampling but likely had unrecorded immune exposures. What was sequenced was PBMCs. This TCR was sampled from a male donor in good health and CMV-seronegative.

The CDR3 spells CASSEGVGGYEQYF. CDR3 in DNA: TGTGCCAGCAGTGAAGGGGTAGGGGGCTACGAGCAGTACTTC. This chain uses TRBV6-1 with TRBJ2-7; perhaps TRBD1 as D (6 bases). Trimming shortened V by 1 base and J by 3 bases, and 10 bases separated the two germline ends. This CDR3 region has 14 residues. Germline lookup yields CDR1 MNHNS and CDR2 SASEGT.